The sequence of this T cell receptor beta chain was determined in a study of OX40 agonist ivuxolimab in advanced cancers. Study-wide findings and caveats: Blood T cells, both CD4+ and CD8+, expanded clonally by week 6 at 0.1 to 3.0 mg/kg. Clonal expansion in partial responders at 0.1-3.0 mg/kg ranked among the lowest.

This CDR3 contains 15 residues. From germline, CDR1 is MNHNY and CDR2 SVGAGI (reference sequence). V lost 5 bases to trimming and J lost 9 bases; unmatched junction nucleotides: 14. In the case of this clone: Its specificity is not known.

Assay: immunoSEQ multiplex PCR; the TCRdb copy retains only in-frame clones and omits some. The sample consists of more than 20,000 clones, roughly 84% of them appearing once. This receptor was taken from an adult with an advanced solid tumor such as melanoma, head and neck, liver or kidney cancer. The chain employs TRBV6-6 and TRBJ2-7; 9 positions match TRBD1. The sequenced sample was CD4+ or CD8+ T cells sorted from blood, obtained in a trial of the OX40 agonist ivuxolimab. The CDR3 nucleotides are TGTGCCAGCAGTATTCCGGGACAGGGTCGGAGGGGGCAGTACTTC. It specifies CASSIPGQGRRGQYF.